A single sample is the source of the 18 T cell receptor beta chains below, sequenced in a study of blood T cell repertoires in COVID-19. Clones were read by immunoSEQ multiplex PCR, and TCRdb kept only the in-frame ones, dropping some. The data hold hundreds of thousands of clones, with around 87% observed a single time. The sequenced material came from peripheral blood. The origin of the receptors is a woman aged 45-59 years who had recovered from COVID-19.

DNA for the CDR3: TGTGCCAGTAGTACAGACAGGGTGAACACTGAAGCTTTCTTT. This encodes CASSTDRVNTEAFF. The gene calls are TRBV19 and TRBJ1-1; 7 nucleotides match TRBD1. The CDR3 sequence is 14 residues long. V gave up 4 bases and J gave up 0 bases; unmatched junction bases: 2. The germline gives CDR1 LNHDA, CDR2 SQIVND (reference sequence).

CDR3 in DNA: TGTGCCAGCTCACTAGGACAGGGAACCTCCTACGAGCAGTACTTC. Its protein product is CASSLGQGTSYEQYF. V and J are TRBV18 and TRBJ2-7, with 8 bases that match TRBD1. The CDR3 spans 15 residues. Germline V CDR1 and CDR2: KGHSH, LQKENI. After removal of 4 bases from V and 0 bases from J, the junction contained 5 bases not matched to a gene.

The rearrangement joins TRBV9 to TRBJ2-5, with D perhaps TRBD2 (7 bases). CDR1 is SGDLS, CDR2 YYNGEE, per germline. V was pared by 1 base and J by 5 bases, with 15 bases between. This CDR3 contains 15 residues. CDR3 sequence reads: CASSVRGGAGETQYF. The CDR3 DNA follows: TGTGCCAGCAGCGTAAGAGGGGGGGCGGGTGAGACCCAGTACTTC.

The gene calls are TRBV29-1 and TRBJ2-3, with TRBD2 matching 9 bases. The germline V gene encodes CDR1 SQVTM and CDR2 ANQGSEA. The ends lost 4 bases at V and 2 bases at J; junction bases unmatched: 10. The CDR3 has 16 residues. DNA of the CDR3: TGCAGCGTTGTTCTGAGGCTAGCGGGGCCCACAGATACGCAGTATTTT. It translates to CSVVLRLAGPTDTQYF.

The V call is TRBV28, the J call TRBJ1-4, with no clear D. V lost 4 bases and J lost 8, with 5 bases in between. Germline CDR1 reads MDHEN; CDR2 reads SYDVKM. The CDR3 covers 11 residues. The CDR3 DNA sequence: TGTGCCAGCAGTTCCCCAGAAAAACTGTTTTTT. It encodes CASSSPEKLFF.

This clone turned up a few times. The J gene is TRBJ1-2, the V gene TRBV6-5; no firm D call. There are 12 residues in the CDR3. Germline values: CDR1 MNHEY, CDR2 SVGAGI. With 10 bases removed from V and 0 bases from J, the gap between germline ends came to 9 bases. As DNA, the CDR3 is TGTGCCACCAAAAGCACTAACTATGGCTACACCTTC. Its translation is CATKSTNYGYTF.

This CDR3 reads CASSFTPGSSYNEQFF. DNA of the CDR3: TGTGCCAGCAGTTTCACCCCTGGGAGCTCCTACAATGAGCAGTTCTTC. J is TRBJ2-1 and V is TRBV27; perhaps TRBD2 as D (5 bases). Trimming took off 3 bases at V and 0 bases at J, with 12 bases between the two ends. Germline CDR1 MNHEY, CDR2 SMNVEV (reference sequence). The CDR3 contains 16 residues.

The chain links TRBV30 to TRBJ1-1; 7 nucleotides match TRBD1. J lost 1 base, V lost 2 bases, and 4 bases had no gene match. CDR1 is GTSNPN and CDR2 is SVGIG in the germline V gene (reference sequence). The CDR3 loop spans 14 amino acids. The CDR3 DNA sequence: TGTGCCTGGAGTTGGGACAGCGGGAACACTGAAGCTTTCTTT. This codes for CAWSWDSGNTEAFF.

The J gene is TRBJ2-3, the V gene TRBV4-3; maybe TRBD1 (6 bases). The CDR3 consists of 15 residues. Germline V gives CDR1 LGHNA, CDR2 YSLEER. V dropped 6 bases and J dropped 0 bases, with 13 bases sitting between them. Written as DNA, the CDR3 is TGCGCCAGCAGTCTCGACAGGACCAGCACAGATACGCAGTATTTT. It translates to CASSLDRTSTDTQYF.

The J gene is TRBJ1-5, the V gene TRBV27, with D hard to call. The CDR3 covers 15 residues. Germline values: CDR1 MNHEY, CDR2 SMNVEV (reference sequence). Trimming took 1 base from V and 3 from J, leaving 10 bases between them. The CDR3 spells CASSLFSEVNQPQHF. The CDR3 coding sequence is TGTGCCAGCAGTTTATTTTCTGAGGTCAATCAGCCCCAGCATTTT.

The chain employs TRBV18 and TRBJ1-2, with 7 bases lining up with TRBD1. The CDR3 has 14 amino acids. J was trimmed by 4 bases and V by 3 bases; bases with no gene match: 5. Germline CDR1 and CDR2: KGHSH and LQKENI. CDR3 in DNA: TGTGCCAGCTCACCGAACGACAGGGTCTATGGCTACACCTTC. This gives the protein CASSPNDRVYGYTF.

The chain couples TRBV3-1 (or the pseudogene TRBV3-2) to TRBJ2-7, with 7 bases lining up with TRBD1. The length of the CDR3 is 17 residues. Per the germline V gene, CDR1 is LGHDT and CDR2 is YNNKEL (reference sequence). V lost 1 base and J lost 3; bases outside the gene matches: 12. Written as DNA, the CDR3 is TGTGCCAGCAGCCAAGGGACAGGACCCTCCTATTACTACGAGCAGTACTTC. Its protein is CASSQGTGPSYYYEQYF.

V gene TRBV28 combines with J gene TRBJ2-5, with a weak D call TRBD1 (5 bases). This CDR3 contains 16 residues. The germline CDR1 and CDR2 sequences are MDHEN and SYDVKM. The V and J ends lost 8 bases and 9 bases respectively, with 28 bases between them. The CDR3: CASGMHSNNKQGAQYF. For the CDR3, the DNA is TGTGCCAGCGGGATGCACTCCAACAATAAGCAAGGGGCCCAGTACTTC.

The chain uses TRBV11-2 and TRBJ1-3; the D is unclear. Germline CDR1 and CDR2: SGHAT and FQNNGV. The V and J ends lost 6 bases and 0 bases respectively, with 15 bases between them. CDR3 length: 16 amino acids. The CDR3 nucleotides read TGTGCCAGCAGTTCCCTAGGAGGCAACTCTGGAAACACCATATATTTT. Its protein product is CASSSLGGNSGNTIYF. Full variable domain (remainder filled in from reference TRBV11-2 and TRBJ1-3): EAGVAQSPRYKIIEKRQSVAFWCNPISGHATLYWYQQILGQGPKLLIQFQNNGVVDDSQLPKDRFSAERLKGVDSTLKIQPAKLEDSAVYLCASSSLGGNSGNTIYFGEGSWLTVV.

V and J are TRBV5-8 and TRBJ1-6; 10 nucleotides align to TRBD1. J gave up 10 bases and V 0 bases, and 4 bases lay outside the gene matches. The CDR3 is 15 amino acids. Germline values: CDR1 SGHTS, CDR2 YDEGEE. CDR3 loop: CASSLAGTGDSPLHF. In nucleotides, the CDR3 is TGTGCCAGCAGCTTGGCCGGGACAGGGGACTCACCCCTCCACTTT.

The sample holds one count of this clone. This rearrangement joins TRBV7-2 to TRBJ2-7; 13 nucleotides agree with TRBD2. The germline gives CDR1 SGHTA, CDR2 FQGNSA. Trimming at V came to 5 bases and at J to 4 bases, leaving 8 bases not matched to a gene. The CDR3 has 16 residues. DNA for the CDR3: TGTGCCAGCAGCAGACATAAGGGACTAGCGGGGTACGAGCAGTACTTC. Its translation is CASSRHKGLAGYEQYF.

This clone was observed a single time. Written as DNA, the CDR3 is TGTGCCAGCAGCCAAGTCGCGGGCCACAATGAGCAGTTCTTC. Its protein is CASSQVAGHNEQFF. This rearrangement joins TRBV3-1 (or the pseudogene TRBV3-2) to TRBJ2-1; TRBD2 might be the D (5 bases). Trimming took off 1 base at V and 5 bases at J, with 9 bases between the two ends. Germline lookup yields CDR1 LGHDT and CDR2 YNNKEL (reference sequence). CDR3 length: 14 residues.

The chain links TRBV6-1 to TRBJ2-2, with 9 bases aligning to TRBD2. With 4 bases clipped from V and 2 bases from J, the junction kept 8 bases outside the gene matches. This CDR3 region has 17 residues. Germline V CDR1 and CDR2: MNHNS, SASEGT. The CDR3 DNA is TGTGCCAGCAGTGGACGGATAGCGGGAGTAAACACCGGGGAGCTGTTTTTT. Its protein is CASSGRIAGVNTGELFF.